This paragraph covers one T cell receptor (beta chain) sequence. Libraries were prepared by immunoSEQ multiplex PCR; TCRdb keeps only in-frame clonotypes and omits some of them. The table has 91,000 or so clones, roughly four fifths seen once; the top ten hold 6% to 7.5%. These data come from a study of blood T cell repertoires in COVID-19. Study at large: Collection of acute and convalescent COVID-19 samples took place in the United States, Italy and Spain. The analysed material was cDNA or gDNA that came from T cells, B-cell-depleted T cells, or PBMCs.

Sequenced material: peripheral blood. The TCR originated in a man in his fifties with active or convalescent COVID-19.

This CDR3 reads CASSLGGQSTDTQYF. The CDR3 nucleotides are TGTGCCAGCAGCTTAGGAGGACAGAGCACAGATACGCAGTATTTT. This chain connects TRBV11-3 to TRBJ2-3; possible D gene TRBD1, 6 bases. Germline CDR1 reads SGHNT; CDR2 reads YENEEA. Deletions cut 1 base from V and 0 bases from J, with 8 bases between. The CDR3 is made up of 15 amino acids.